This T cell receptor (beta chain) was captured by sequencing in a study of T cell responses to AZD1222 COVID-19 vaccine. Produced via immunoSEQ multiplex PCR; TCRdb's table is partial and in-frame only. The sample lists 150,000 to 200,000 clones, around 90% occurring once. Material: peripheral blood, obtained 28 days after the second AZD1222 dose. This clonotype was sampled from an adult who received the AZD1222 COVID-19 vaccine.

In nucleotides, the CDR3 is TGTGCCAGTAGTACCAGCAAAGGACAGGGGGGTAGCAATCAGCCCCAGCATTTT. As protein: CASSTSKGQGGSNQPQHF. J is TRBJ1-5 and V is TRBV19, with TRBD1 matching 10 bases. The germline V gene encodes CDR1 LNHDA and CDR2 SQIVND (reference sequence). Trimming removed 4 bases from V and 0 bases from J; junction bases left unmatched: 9. This CDR3 has 18 residues.